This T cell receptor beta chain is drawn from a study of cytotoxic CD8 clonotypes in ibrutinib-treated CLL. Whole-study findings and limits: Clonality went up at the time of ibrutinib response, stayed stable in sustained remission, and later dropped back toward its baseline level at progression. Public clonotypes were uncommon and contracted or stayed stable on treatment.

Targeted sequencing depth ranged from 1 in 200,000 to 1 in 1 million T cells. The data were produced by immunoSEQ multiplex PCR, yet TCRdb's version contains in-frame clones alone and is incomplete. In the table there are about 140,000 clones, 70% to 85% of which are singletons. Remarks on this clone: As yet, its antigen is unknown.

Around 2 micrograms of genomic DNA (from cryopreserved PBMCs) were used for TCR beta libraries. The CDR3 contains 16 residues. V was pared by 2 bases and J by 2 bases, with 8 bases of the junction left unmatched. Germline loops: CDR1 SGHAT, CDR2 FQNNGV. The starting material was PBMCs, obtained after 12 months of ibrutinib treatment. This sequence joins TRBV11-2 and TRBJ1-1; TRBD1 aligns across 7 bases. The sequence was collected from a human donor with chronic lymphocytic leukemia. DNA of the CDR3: TGTGCCAGCAGCTTACCCCCCGCAGGGGGAAACACTGAAGCTTTCTTT. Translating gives CASSLPPAGGNTEAFF.